This T cell receptor (beta chain) was sequenced during a study of blood T cell repertoires in COVID-19. Study-level background: The United States, Italy and Spain were the sources of the acute and convalescent COVID-19 samples. T cells, B-cell-depleted T cells, or PBMCs supplied cDNA or gDNA.

Recruits, aged about 18 to 95 years, lived in 20 to 30 US areas. Categorization into cohorts depended on clinical history that participants reported. From germline, CDR1 is MDHEN and CDR2 SYDVKM. The CDR3 is 15 amino acids. V was clipped by 6 bases and J by 5 bases; unmatched bases: 11. Libraries were prepared by immunoSEQ multiplex PCR; TCRdb keeps only in-frame clonotypes and omits some of them. The repertoire consists of hundreds of thousands of clones, with approximately 90% occurring once and the leading ten covering approximately 1.3%. This clone was seen a handful of times. V usage is TRBV28 and J usage is TRBJ1-1; 8 nucleotides line up with TRBD1. The sequenced sample was PBMCs or T cells enriched from blood (not recorded which). The TCR sequence derives from a woman under 30 who had been exposed to COVID-19. The CDR3 loop is CASSFGTGGTTEAFF. The CDR3, as DNA: TGTGCCAGCAGCTTCGGGACAGGAGGGACGACTGAAGCTTTCTTT.